The T cell receptor (beta chain) under discussion was sequenced for a study of blood T cell repertoires in COVID-19 (dated by TCRdb to the early 2020s). In terms of the full investigation: Collaborator samples came from the United States, Italy and Spain and covered acute and convalescent phases of COVID-19. The material from the prospective study consisted of cDNA or gDNA derived from T cells, B-cell-depleted T cells, or PBMCs. The dataset comprised deeply sampled blood TCRbeta repertoires from subjects exposed to, actively infected with, or recovered from COVID-19. The repertoires were released in a freely available public database intended as a resource for research on the immune response to SARS-CoV-2. The samples were drawn from the first 160 participants of the ongoing ImmuneRACE study and from 1,200 or so subjects provided by 6 global collaborators. A de-identified subject ID, COVID-19 status, age in years and sex were almost always included in the sample metadata. Where available, HLA class I and class II types were taken from metadata supplied by the sample provider and were not determined by assay-based typing.

V is pared back by 4 bases and J by 1 base, with 4 bases lying between the germline termini. The CDR3 spans 12 residues, from the cysteine through the phenylalanine. The kept DNA is CDR3 alone, 36 bases in frame from the first base. The germline V gene provides CDR1 MNHEY and CDR2 SVGAGI. Whole blood was collected in K2EDTA tubes by collaborating institutions according to the institutions' own protocols. For TCRbeta analysis, collaborator samples were shipped as frozen whole blood, as isolated PBMCs, or as DNA extracted from either sample type. Details on this clone: The antigen it binds to is not known. No much larger clonotype is one base removed from it; base qualities were not supplied.

The study at large found these results: Clinical and demographic metadata were provided uncurated, with the amount varying by source and participant.

TCRbeta CDR3 regions were amplified from genomic DNA by means of the immunoSEQ Assay, a bias-controlled multiplex PCR. As for the authors' bioinformatics: The number of nucleated cells in each sample was estimated from the amplification of reference gene primers within the assay. To quantify the absolute abundance of each unique TCRbeta CDR3 rearrangement, sequence reads were collapsed and filtered. For each sample, productive Simpson clonality was calculated by taking the square root of Simpson's diversity index across productive rearrangements. The table comes from immuneACCESS by way of TCRdb, which keeps in-frame sequences with V and J called. Part of the clones is missing from these tables; in studies checked, under half for an unresolved V gene and the rest for unknown reasons. V and J calls plus clone size are reproduced from that table; the DNA served to infer D and trimming. This sample comprises around 40,000 clones, about 85% of them detected only once. The ten largest clones represent roughly 13% of the sample.

The source is a human donor in a cohort sampled during active COVID-19. The rearrangement joined TRBV6-5 to TRBJ1-1; the D gene cannot be named for sure. The material sequenced was peripheral blood. CDR3 sequence: CASSSGNTEAFF. The bases are TGTGCCAGCAGTTCCGGGAACACTGAAGCTTTCTTT.